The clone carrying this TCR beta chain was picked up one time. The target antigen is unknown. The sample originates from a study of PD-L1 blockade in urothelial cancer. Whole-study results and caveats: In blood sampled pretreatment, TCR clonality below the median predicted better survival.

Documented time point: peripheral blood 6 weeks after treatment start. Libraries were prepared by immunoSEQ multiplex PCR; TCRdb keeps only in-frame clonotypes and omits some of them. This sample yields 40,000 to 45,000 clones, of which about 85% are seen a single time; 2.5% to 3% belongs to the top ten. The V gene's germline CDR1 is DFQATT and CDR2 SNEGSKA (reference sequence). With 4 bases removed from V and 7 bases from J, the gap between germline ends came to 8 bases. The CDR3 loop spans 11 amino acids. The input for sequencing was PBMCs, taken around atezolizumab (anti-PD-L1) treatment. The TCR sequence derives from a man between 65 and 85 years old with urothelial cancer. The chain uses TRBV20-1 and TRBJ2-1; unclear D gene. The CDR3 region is CSAIQRNEQFF. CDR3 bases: TGCAGTGCTATCCAGAGGAATGAGCAGTTCTTC.